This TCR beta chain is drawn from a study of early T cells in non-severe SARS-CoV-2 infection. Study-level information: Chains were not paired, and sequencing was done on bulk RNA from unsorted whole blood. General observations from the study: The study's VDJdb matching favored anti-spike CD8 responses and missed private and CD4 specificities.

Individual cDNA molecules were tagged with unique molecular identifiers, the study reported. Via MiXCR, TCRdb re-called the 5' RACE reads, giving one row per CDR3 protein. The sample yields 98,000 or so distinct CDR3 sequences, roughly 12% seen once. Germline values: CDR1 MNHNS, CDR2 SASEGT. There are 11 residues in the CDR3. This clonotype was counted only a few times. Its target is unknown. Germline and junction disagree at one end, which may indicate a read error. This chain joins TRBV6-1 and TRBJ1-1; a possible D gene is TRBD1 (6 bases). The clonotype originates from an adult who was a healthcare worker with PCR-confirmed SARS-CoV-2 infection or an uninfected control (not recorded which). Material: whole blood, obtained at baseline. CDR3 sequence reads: CVGGAGTEAFF. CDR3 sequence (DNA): TGCGTTGGGGGCGCGGGCACTGAAGCTTTCTTT.